Sequencing of this TCR beta chain was carried out in a study of T cell responses to AZD1222 COVID-19 vaccine. Findings of the study overall: A rise in Spike-specific TCR breadth and depth followed two AZD1222 doses.

On this clone itself: No antigen is known for it.

The CDR3 runs 17 residues. Germline V gene lookup returns CDR1 SGHDN and CDR2 FVKESK. V gave up 0 bases and J gave up 5 bases; unmatched junction bases: 6. Profiling relied on immunoSEQ multiplex PCR, and the TCRdb table lists in-frame clones only, not all of them. Of about 150,000 clones listed, around 91% are singletons. V is TRBV14 and J is TRBJ1-6; 8 nucleotides line up with TRBD1. The origin of this receptor is an adult in good health. The material sequenced was peripheral blood, taken on day 0 of AZD1222 vaccination. The CDR3 protein is CASSQDRTGWDNSPLHF. CDR3 DNA: TGTGCCAGCAGCCAAGATCGGACAGGGTGGGATAATTCACCCCTCCACTTT.